These T cell receptor beta chains were read from a single sample in a study of blood T cells in healthy people across ages. TCRdb recomputed calls from the 5' RACE reads with MiXCR, one row per CDR3 protein. The sample lists approximately 690,000 distinct CDR3 sequences; about 54% were seen once. Sequenced input: blood. The source of these receptors is a man aged 55 to 69 in good health. Each CDR3 is given with its conserved first and last residue. The order of the fields is CDR3 protein, CDR3 DNA, clone size, D gene, CDR3 length, J gene, V gene. D genes are given only for firm matches. The size of a clone is reported for some rows only, either as once, few or many, or as a class for expanded clones.

CDR3: CASSPTGAIGDIQYF; DNA: TGTGCCAGCAGCCCTACAGGGGCAATTGGGGACATTCAGTACTTC; size: .; D: TRBD1; length: 15; J: TRBJ2-4; V: TRBV3-1
CDR3: CAISEFLGANQVNEQFF; DNA: TGTGCCATCAGTGAGTTTCTAGGGGCCAATCAGGTCAATGAGCAGTTCTTC; size: few; D: .; length: 17; J: TRBJ2-1; V: TRBV10-3
CDR3: CASSLEAEPYNEQFF; DNA: TGCGCCAGCAGCTTGGAAGCCGAACCCTACAATGAGCAGTTCTTC; size: few; D: .; length: 15; J: TRBJ2-1; V: TRBV5-1
CDR3: CSVDVTGGNEQFF; DNA: TGCAGCGTTGATGTGACAGGGGGCAATGAGCAGTTCTTC; size: few; D: TRBD1; length: 13; J: TRBJ2-1; V: TRBV29-1
CDR3: CSARSGGTTEAFF; DNA: TGCAGTGCTAGGTCAGGGGGGACCACTGAAGCTTTCTTT; size: .; D: TRBD1; length: 13; J: TRBJ1-1; V: TRBV20-1
CDR3: CASSLPSGGLETQYF; DNA: TGTGCCAGCAGTTTACCTAGCGGGGGGTTAGAGACCCAGTACTTC; size: few; D: TRBD2; length: 15; J: TRBJ2-5; V: TRBV28
CDR3: CSADRQGPGEETQYF; DNA: TGCAGTGCCGATAGACAGGGGCCTGGTGAAGAGACCCAGTACTTC; size: .; D: TRBD1; length: 15; J: TRBJ2-5; V: TRBV20-1
CDR3: CASSALEGEQFF; DNA: TGTGCCAGCAGTGCCCTAGAGGGTGAGCAGTTCTTC; size: .; D: .; length: 12; J: TRBJ2-1; V: TRBV11-3
CDR3: CAISGHGVGADTQYF; DNA: TGTGCCATCAGTGGGCACGGGGTGGGCGCAGATACGCAGTATTTT; size: .; D: .; length: 15; J: TRBJ2-3; V: TRBV10-3
CDR3: CASSPQGMTSEQYF; DNA: TGCGCCAGCAGCCCACAGGGGATGACCTCCGAGCAGTACTTC; size: .; D: TRBD1; length: 14; J: TRBJ2-7; V: TRBV5-1
CDR3: CASSLASLAGYEQFF; DNA: TGTGCCAGCAGCTTAGCGTCCCTAGCGGGGTATGAGCAGTTCTTC; size: .; D: TRBD2; length: 15; J: TRBJ2-1; V: TRBV7-9
CDR3: CASSRQGMDIQYF; DNA: TGTGCCAGCAGCCGACAGGGGATGGACATTCAGTACTTC; size: .; D: TRBD1; length: 13; J: TRBJ2-4; V: TRBV6-6
CDR3: CSASGGAGSGGANEQFF; DNA: TGCAGTGCTAGTGGGGGGGCCGGTAGCGGGGGGGCCAATGAGCAGTTCTTC; size: .; D: TRBD2; length: 17; J: TRBJ2-1; V: TRBV20-1
CDR3: CASSPRGPTQETQYF; DNA: TGTGCCAGCAGCCCCAGAGGACCTACTCAAGAGACCCAGTACTTC; size: few; D: .; length: 15; J: TRBJ2-5; V: TRBV2
CDR3: CASSQERGVSGANVLTF; DNA: TGTGCCAGCAGCCAGGAGCGGGGGGTCTCTGGGGCCAACGTCCTGACTTTC; size: .; D: TRBD2; length: 17; J: TRBJ2-6; V: TRBV4-2
CDR3: CASSRGTGRSTDTQYF; DNA: TGTGCCAGCAGCAGGGGGACAGGCCGTAGCACAGATACGCAGTATTTT; size: .; D: TRBD1; length: 16; J: TRBJ2-3; V: TRBV7-2
CDR3: CSARGLGQGAIGYTF; DNA: TGCAGTGCTAGAGGTCTCGGACAGGGGGCTATTGGCTACACCTTC; size: .; D: TRBD1; length: 15; J: TRBJ1-2; V: TRBV20-1
CDR3: CASSRKDRGGLKMNTEAFF; DNA: TGTGCCAGCAGCCGGAAAGACAGGGGCGGCCTAAAAATGAACACTGAAGCTTTCTTT; size: few; D: TRBD1; length: 19; J: TRBJ1-1; V: TRBV7-4
CDR3: CASSLEDGTQDTQYF; DNA: TGCGCCAGCAGCTTGGAGGACGGTACCCAAGATACCCAGTACTTC; size: few; D: .; length: 15; J: TRBJ2-5; V: TRBV5-1
CDR3: CASSQSVVGDYGYTF; DNA: TGCGCCAGCAGCCAATCCGTGGTGGGAGACTATGGCTACACCTTC; size: .; D: .; length: 15; J: TRBJ1-2; V: TRBV4-1
CDR3: CASSLEHEEYF; DNA: TGTGCCAGCAGTTTGGAACATGAGGAGTATTTT; size: .; D: .; length: 11; J: TRBJ2-3; V: TRBV12-3/TRBV12-4
CDR3: CASSLPQTDTQYF; DNA: TGTGCCAGCAGTTTACCACAGACAGATACGCAGTATTTT; size: .; D: .; length: 13; J: TRBJ2-3; V: TRBV28
CDR3: CASSPGQGVNGYTF; DNA: TGTGCCAGCTCACCGGGACAGGGTGTCAATGGCTACACCTTC; size: .; D: TRBD1; length: 14; J: TRBJ1-2; V: TRBV18
CDR3: CASSDGTGRQYF; DNA: TGTGCCAGCAGCGACGGGACAGGAAGGCAGTACTTC; size: .; D: TRBD1; length: 12; J: TRBJ2-4; V: TRBV6-6
CDR3: CASSPYNNEQFF; DNA: TGTGCCAGCAGTCCTTACAACAATGAGCAGTTCTTC; size: .; D: .; length: 12; J: TRBJ2-1; V: TRBV28
CDR3: CSARDIVVGGYTF; DNA: TGCAGTGCTAGAGATATTGTAGTAGGGGGCTACACCTTC; size: .; D: .; length: 13; J: TRBJ1-2; V: TRBV20-1
CDR3: CASSPFRVGGYTF; DNA: TGTGCCAGCAGCCCTTTCCGAGTGGGAGGCTACACCTTC; size: .; D: .; length: 13; J: TRBJ1-2; V: TRBV28
CDR3: CASSYSLVGAYEQYF; DNA: TGTGCCAGCAGTTACTCTCTGGTCGGGGCCTACGAGCAGTACTTC; size: few; D: .; length: 15; J: TRBJ2-7; V: TRBV6-5
CDR3: CASSEGNLNTEAFF; DNA: TGCGCCAGCAGTGAAGGGAACCTGAACACTGAAGCTTTCTTT; size: few; D: .; length: 14; J: TRBJ1-1; V: TRBV10-2
CDR3: CATDRVPNEQFF; DNA: TGTGCCACAGACAGGGTTCCCAATGAGCAGTTCTTC; size: few; D: TRBD1; length: 12; J: TRBJ2-1; V: TRBV28
CDR3: CASSPPNRDYNEQFF; DNA: TGTGCCAGCTCACCACCAAACAGGGATTACAATGAGCAGTTCTTC; size: few; D: .; length: 15; J: TRBJ2-1; V: TRBV18
CDR3: CASSLGDRGSQPQHF; DNA: TGTGCCAGCAGCTTAGGGGACAGGGGGAGTCAGCCCCAGCATTTT; size: .; D: TRBD1; length: 15; J: TRBJ1-5; V: TRBV7-2
CDR3: CASSLGLASGQFF; DNA: TGCGCCAGCAGCCTGGGACTGGCCTCAGGGCAGTTCTTC; size: .; D: .; length: 13; J: TRBJ2-1; V: TRBV5-1
CDR3: CASSPGGSWGGLNTEAFF; DNA: TGTGCCAGCAGCCCGGGAGGGTCGTGGGGCGGTCTGAACACTGAAGCTTTCTTT; size: .; D: .; length: 18; J: TRBJ1-1; V: TRBV7-9
CDR3: CASRVWRGGRINEQFF; DNA: TGTGCCAGCAGGGTCTGGCGGGGGGGACGGATCAATGAGCAGTTCTTC; size: once; D: TRBD2; length: 16; J: TRBJ2-1; V: TRBV6-2/TRBV6-3
CDR3: CASSPGLAGGFSYEQYF; DNA: TGTGCCAGCAGCCCCGGACTAGCGGGGGGATTTTCCTACGAGCAGTACTTC; size: .; D: TRBD2; length: 17; J: TRBJ2-7; V: TRBV4-2
CDR3: CASSSWRGRNEQFF; DNA: TGTGCCAGCAGCTCCTGGCGCGGGAGGAATGAGCAGTTCTTC; size: .; D: TRBD2; length: 14; J: TRBJ2-1; V: TRBV11-2
CDR3: CAGRSGTPPADTQYF; DNA: TGTGCCGGCAGGAGTGGGACCCCACCGGCAGATACGCAGTATTTT; size: .; D: .; length: 15; J: TRBJ2-3; V: TRBV28
CDR3: CSARAGRARYQPQHF; DNA: TGCAGTGCTAGAGCGGGCAGGGCGCGATATCAGCCCCAGCATTTT; size: .; D: .; length: 15; J: TRBJ1-5; V: TRBV20-1
CDR3: CASSPPGGRADEQFF; DNA: TGTGCCAGCAGTCCCCCGGGGGGCCGGGCGGATGAGCAGTTCTTC; size: .; D: .; length: 15; J: TRBJ2-1; V: TRBV27
CDR3: CASSPRTGHLYGYTF; DNA: TGTGCCAGCAGCCCGAGGACAGGCCATCTTTATGGCTACACCTTC; size: .; D: TRBD1; length: 15; J: TRBJ1-2; V: TRBV14
CDR3: CASSEVGDYQETQYF; DNA: TGTGCCAGCAGCGAAGTGGGGGACTACCAAGAGACCCAGTACTTC; size: few; D: .; length: 15; J: TRBJ2-5; V: TRBV4-2
CDR3: CASTPGGGSTDTQYF; DNA: TGTGCCAGCACCCCGGGGGGAGGGAGCACAGATACGCAGTATTTT; size: .; D: TRBD2; length: 15; J: TRBJ2-3; V: TRBV9
CDR3: CSAKRGADADTQYF; DNA: TGCAGTGCTAAGCGGGGGGCAGACGCAGATACGCAGTATTTT; size: .; D: TRBD2; length: 14; J: TRBJ2-3; V: TRBV20-1
CDR3: CASSVGLVRETQYF; DNA: TGTGCCAGCAGCGTAGGGCTAGTCCGAGAGACCCAGTACTTC; size: .; D: .; length: 14; J: TRBJ2-5; V: TRBV9
CDR3: CASWRWGDLSTDTQYF; DNA: TGTGCCAGCTGGCGTTGGGGGGACCTTAGCACAGATACGCAGTATTTT; size: .; D: .; length: 16; J: TRBJ2-3; V: TRBV6-1
CDR3: CASSQAGGTYNEQFF; DNA: TGCGCCAGCAGCCAAGCGGGGGGCACCTACAATGAGCAGTTCTTC; size: .; D: .; length: 15; J: TRBJ2-1; V: TRBV4-1
CDR3: CASSSQSGQTSHTFTDTQYF; DNA: TGTGCCAGCAGCTCACAAAGTGGCCAGACGTCCCATACATTCACAGATACGCAGTATTTT; size: .; D: .; length: 20; J: TRBJ2-3; V: TRBV7-9
CDR3: CASSRTEADTQYF; DNA: TGTGCCAGCAGTCGGACAGAGGCGGATACGCAGTATTTT; size: few; D: .; length: 13; J: TRBJ2-3; V: TRBV12-3/TRBV12-4
CDR3: CAISELGSSYNSPLHF; DNA: TGTGCCATCAGTGAGTTGGGGAGCTCCTATAATTCACCCCTCCACTTT; size: .; D: .; length: 16; J: TRBJ1-6; V: TRBV10-3
CDR3: CASSPRETGFGRSYTF; DNA: TGTGCCAGCAGCCCTCGCGAGACAGGGTTTGGTCGTAGCTACACCTTC; size: .; D: TRBD1; length: 16; J: TRBJ1-2; V: TRBV7-2